Listed below are T cell receptor beta chains from one sample, sequenced in a study of control samples from healthy donors and cancer patients. Profiling relied on immunoSEQ multiplex PCR, and the TCRdb table lists in-frame clones only, not all of them. This table has about 220,000 clones, roughly 94% appearing once. The sample consisted of blood. Every receptor here comes from a man aged 45-65 years in good health. Each CDR3 is given with its conserved first and last residue. Fields, in order: clone size, D gene, V gene, J gene, CDR3 DNA, CDR3 protein. A D gene is named only where the DNA matches it firmly. Clone size is shown for a subset of rows, as once, few, many or a class of expanded clone.

>.|TRBD1|TRBV6-5|TRBJ2-3
TGTGCCAGCAGGATGGGACAGGGAGCAGATACGCAGTATTTT
CASRMGQGADTQYF
>.|.|TRBV20-1|TRBJ1-6
TGCAGTGCTAGTCTCGGGGCGGAAAATTCACCCCTCCACTTT
CSASLGAENSPLHF
>.|TRBD2|TRBV5-1|TRBJ2-5
TGCGCCAGCAGCCCCGGACTAGCGGGGGGGCTGGAGACCCAGTACTTC
CASSPGLAGGLETQYF
>medium-sized|TRBD1|TRBV19|TRBJ2-6
TGTGCCAGTAACGACCCGGGACAGGGATCCGCGGGGGCCAACGTCCTGACTTTC
CASNDPGQGSAGANVLTF
>once|TRBD2|TRBV27|TRBJ2-1
TGTGCCAGCAGTTTATTTGTTAGTCTAGCGGGGGAGGATGAGCAGTTCTTC
CASSLFVSLAGEDEQFF
>.|.|TRBV29-1|TRBJ2-7
TGCAGCGTTGGCAGGGGTGATCAGAGCTCCTACGAGCAGTACTTC
CSVGRGDQSSYEQYF
>.|.|TRBV18|TRBJ1-1
TGTGCCAGCTCAGCCGGAGGGACGAACACTGAAGCTTTCTTT
CASSAGGTNTEAFF
>.|.|TRBV19|TRBJ1-4
TGTGCCAGTAGTCGAACCGGGACAAGTAATGAAAAACTGTTTTTT
CASSRTGTSNEKLFF
>.|.|TRBV3-1/TRBV3-2|TRBJ2-7
TGTGCCAGCAGCCAAGAGGGGGCAGGGCTGAACGAGCAGTACTTC
CASSQEGAGLNEQYF
>.|.|TRBV5-1|TRBJ1-2
TGCGCCAGCAGCTTGTCGTGGGCGCAAGACTATGGCTACACCTTC
CASSLSWAQDYGYTF
>.|.|TRBV4-3|TRBJ2-3
TGCGCCAGCAGCCAAACCCCAGATACGCAGTATTTT
CASSQTPDTQYF
>.|.|TRBV3-1/TRBV3-2|TRBJ1-6
TGTGCCAGCAGCCGACAGTATAATTCACCCCTCCACTTT
CASSRQYNSPLHF
>.|TRBD1|TRBV11-2|TRBJ1-1
TGTGCCAGCAGCTTCGTGGGACAGGGGCAAGCTTTCTTT
CASSFVGQGQAFF
>.|TRBD1|TRBV18|TRBJ1-5
TGTGCCAGCTCACCCCTGACAGGGTCCGAGCCCCAGCATTTT
CASSPLTGSEPQHF
>.|.|TRBV27|TRBJ1-2
TGTGCCAGCAGTTTAAGCCCCTTTGGGGGGAACTATGGCTACACCTTC
CASSLSPFGGNYGYTF
>.|.|TRBV28|TRBJ2-2
TGTGCCAGCAGTCGCTCAGGCAGGGCCGGGGAGCTGTTTTTT
CASSRSGRAGELFF
>.|.|TRBV14|TRBJ1-1
TGTGCCAGCAGCCGACAGCAGAACACTGAAGCTTTCTTT
CASSRQQNTEAFF
>.|TRBD2|TRBV3-1/TRBV3-2|TRBJ2-3
TGTGCCAGCACCCCCGGGACTAGCGGGTTCCCAGATACGCAGTATTTT
CASTPGTSGFPDTQYF
>.|.|TRBV5-4|TRBJ1-2
TGTGCCAGCAGCTTGTGGGGGGAAAGGGGATATGGCTACACCTTC
CASSLWGERGYGYTF
>.|TRBD2|TRBV19|TRBJ2-3
TGTGCCAGTAGTATAGCTGGGACTACAGTGGTGGGCACAGATACGCAGTATTTT
CASSIAGTTVVGTDTQYF
>.|.|TRBV9|TRBJ2-5
TGTGCCAGCAGCGTAGGGCCGGACAGTACGGAGACCCAGTACTTC
CASSVGPDSTETQYF
>.|TRBD1|TRBV6-2/TRBV6-3|TRBJ1-6
TGTGCCAGCAGTTACGGACAGGGGCGGAATTCACCCCTCCACTTT
CASSYGQGRNSPLHF
>once|.|TRBV28|TRBJ1-1
TGTGCCAGCAATAAAAACAGGGTAGGAACTGAAGCTTTCTTT
CASNKNRVGTEAFF
>.|.|TRBV5-5|TRBJ1-4
TGTGCCAGCAGCTTGGAGCAAAAACTGTTTTTT
CASSLEQKLFF
>once|.|TRBV7-2|TRBJ2-5
TGTGCCAGCAGCTTAGTAGGGCCAGGGAACCAAGAGACCCAGTACTTC
CASSLVGPGNQETQYF
>.|TRBD2|TRBV3-1/TRBV3-2|TRBJ2-1
TGTGCCAGCAGCCCCGGGACTAGCGGGGGGTCCTACAATGAGCAGTTCTTC
CASSPGTSGGSYNEQFF
>.|TRBD1|TRBV18|TRBJ2-1
TGTGCCAGCTCACCACCGTCCGGGACAGGGCACCCCTACAATGAGCAGTTCTTC
CASSPPSGTGHPYNEQFF
>.|.|TRBV24-1|TRBJ1-2
TGTGCCACCAGTGACAGGGTCTATGGCTACACCTTC
CATSDRVYGYTF
>.|.|TRBV2|TRBJ1-5
TGTGCCAGCAGCGACCGGACAGCCGATCAGCCCCAGCATTTT
CASSDRTADQPQHF
>.|.|TRBV15|TRBJ2-2
TGTGCCACCAGCAGGGGCCGAAACTCTGGGGAGCTGTTTTTT
CATSRGRNSGELFF
>.|.|TRBV28|TRBJ1-1
TGTGCCAGCATCGTAGGGCAAGTGAACACTGAAGCTTTCTTT
CASIVGQVNTEAFF
>.|.|TRBV19|TRBJ2-2
TGTGCCAGTAGTGTGCCCTCCAACACCGGGGAGCTGTTTTTT
CASSVPSNTGELFF
>.|.|TRBV28|TRBJ1-4
TGTGCCAGCAGTCGAGTCGGGGGTAGTACTAATGAAAAACTGTTTTTT
CASSRVGGSTNEKLFF
>.|.|TRBV5-6|TRBJ2-3
TGTGCCAGCGCCCCAGATACGCAGTATTTT
CASAPDTQYF
>.|.|TRBV3-1/TRBV3-2|TRBJ2-1
TGTGCCAGCAGCCTGGGGACATGGGGGGAGCAGTTCTTC
CASSLGTWGEQFF
>.|.|TRBV18|TRBJ2-5
TGTGCCAGCTCACCAGGGTACCAAGAGACCCAGTACTTC
CASSPGYQETQYF
>.|.|TRBV6-6|TRBJ1-4
TGTGCCAGCAGCCACCTTGAGGCAGGGGTGGATGAAAAACTGTTTTTT
CASSHLEAGVDEKLFF
>.|TRBD2|TRBV5-1|TRBJ2-5
TGCGCCAGCAGCTTACGATCCGGGACTAGCGTGCGAGAGACCCAGTACTTC
CASSLRSGTSVRETQYF
>.|.|TRBV28|TRBJ2-1
TGTGCCAGCAGTTCAAATTACAATGAGCAGTTCTTC
CASSSNYNEQFF
>.|.|TRBV14|TRBJ1-1
TGTGCCAGCAGCCTGGGGCTCACTGAAGCTTTCTTT
CASSLGLTEAFF
>.|.|TRBV5-5|TRBJ1-2
TGTGCCAGCAGCTCCTCAGGGGACCTATTTGGCTACACCTTC
CASSSSGDLFGYTF
>.|.|TRBV28|TRBJ1-3
TGTGCCAGCAGTTTCCTGACAGGCTCTGGAAACACCATATATTTT
CASSFLTGSGNTIYF
>.|TRBD1|TRBV19|TRBJ2-7
TGTGCCAAGGGTAGGGGGCCCCATGAGAGGTTCTACGAGCAGTACTTC
CAKGRGPHERFYEQYF
>.|.|TRBV30|TRBJ1-5
TGTGCCTGGAGTGTCGACAGCAATCAGCCCCAGCATTTT
CAWSVDSNQPQHF
>.|.|TRBV10-3|TRBJ2-1
TGTGCCATCAGTGAGGCGGATCCGGGACAACTCGCTGGAAGTTCTTTCTTC
CAISEADPGQLAGSSFF
>.|.|TRBV7-2|TRBJ2-5
TGTGCCAGCAGTGAGGGGAGCCTTGGTGGAGAGACCCAGTACTTC
CASSEGSLGGETQYF